Below, 6 T cell receptor beta chains from the same sample are listed, as sequenced in a study of identical twins. MiXCR, run by TCRdb on the 5' RACE reads, gives a single entry per CDR3 protein. This table holds fewer than 900,000 distinct CDR3 sequences, roughly 18% found once. These data were also reused for a study on T cells expressing NK-cell markers.

The sample taken for sequencing was PBMCs. The receptor set was obtained from a woman under 30 in good health.

This clonotype has more than one count but fewer than ten. J is TRBJ2-3 and V is TRBV10-3; D not resolved. Germline loops: CDR1 ENHRY, CDR2 SYGVKD. The CDR3 is 12 residues long. V was pared by 4 bases and J by 4 bases, with 6 bases between. Here the CDR3 DNA reads TGTGCCATCAGTGGGGGTCCAGATACGCAGTATTTT. Protein: CAISGGPDTQYF.

This clonotype appeared a few times. The rearrangement joins TRBV7-9 to TRBJ2-3, with TRBD1 matching 8 bases. Per the germline V gene, CDR1 is SEHNR and CDR2 is FQNEAQ (reference sequence). This CDR3 comprises 16 residues. The junction had 10 bases not matched to a gene; V was cut back by 5 bases and J by 3 bases. CDR3 loop: CASSTRGQGLTDTQYF. CDR3 in DNA: TGTGCCAGCAGCACCAGAGGACAGGGTCTAACAGATACGCAGTATTTT.

This clonotype was seen ten or more times. The gene calls are TRBV15 and TRBJ1-2, with D perhaps TRBD1 (5 bases). Trimming stripped 3 bases from V and 4 bases from J, with 6 bases between. Germline V CDR1 and CDR2: LNHNV, YYDKDF (reference sequence). This CDR3 has 12 amino acids. Here the CDR3 DNA reads TGTGCCACCAGCAGTGACAGCTATGGCTACACCTTC. It is translated as CATSSDSYGYTF.

In its sample, this clonotype was seen a few times. The gene calls are TRBV7-9 and TRBJ2-1, with D perhaps TRBD1 or TRBD2 (5 bases each). The V and J ends lost 5 bases and 8 bases respectively, with 19 bases between them. Germline lookup yields CDR1 SEHNR and CDR2 FQNEAQ (reference sequence). The CDR3 length is 15 residues. The CDR3 is CASSTRDGEVDEQFF. The CDR3 DNA reads TGTGCCAGCAGCACCCGGGACGGCGAGGTGGATGAGCAGTTCTTC.

The chain uses TRBV10-3 and TRBJ2-5, with 9 bases fitting TRBD1. The junction had 7 bases not matched to a gene; V was cut back by 6 bases and J by 5 bases. The CDR3 is 14 residues long. CDR1 is ENHRY, CDR2 SYGVKD, per germline. CDR3 sequence reads: CAISPGQGMETQYF. In nucleotides, the CDR3 is TGTGCCATCAGCCCCGGACAGGGGATGGAGACCCAGTACTTC.

This chain links TRBV6-6 with TRBJ2-3, with D unclear. V lost 2 bases and J lost 2, with 5 bases in between. Germline V lookup: CDR1 MNHNY, CDR2 SVGAGI (reference sequence). This CDR3 comprises 13 residues. This CDR3 reads CASSYVDTDTQYF. CDR3 coding DNA: TGTGCCAGCAGTTACGTAGACACAGATACGCAGTATTTT.